This TCR beta chain was found in a study of human T cells and chemical hapten exposure. The time point denotes: patch test 2, 6 weeks after DPC sensitization. Treatment defined: therapeutic diphenylcyclopropenone sensitization with weekly scalp DPC. TCRdb reanalysed the RACE reads using MiXCR and keeps one entry per CDR3 protein. The sample lists about 84,000 distinct CDR3 sequences; under 11% were seen once. The ends lost 6 bases at V and 4 bases at J; junction bases unmatched: 8. The germline gives CDR1 MNHEY, CDR2 SMNVEV (reference sequence). There are 14 residues in the CDR3. The chain carries TRBV27 and TRBJ1-2; 7 bases match TRBD1. The receptor was derived from a woman aged 45-59 years with alopecia areata. Some clones in this sample may be carry-over from other donors' samples. Sequencing was performed on whole blood, taken in connection with sensitization to the hapten diphenylcyclopropenone (DPC). The CDR3 DNA follows: TGTGCCAGCAGGCAGACAGGGCAGGGCTATGGCTACACCTTC. Translated, it gives CASRQTGQGYGYTF.